Listed below are T cell receptor beta chains from one sample, sequenced in a study of T cells in Graves' hyperthyroidism and ophthalmopathy. A single record per CDR3 protein comes from TCRdb applying MiXCR to the multiplex PCR reads. The repertoire holds hundreds of thousands of distinct CDR3 sequences, with 45% as singletons. Material: peripheral blood or thyroid tissue (not recorded which). The receptors were gathered from an adult man with Graves' disease, either hyperthyroidism or ophthalmopathy (not recorded which). The CDR3 runs from the conserved cysteine through the conserved F or W. A D gene is named only where the DNA matches it firmly. Expanded clones get a size class; other rows say once, few or many, or leave the size out.

-	many	TRBJ1-2	TRBV9	CASSARTANYGYTF	TGTGCCAGCAGCGCCCGGACAGCTAACTATGGCTACACCTTC
TRBD2	many	TRBJ2-5	TRBV20-1	CSARDGLAGGHGETQYF	TGCAGTGCTAGAGATGGGCTAGCGGGAGGGCATGGGGAGACCCAGTACTTC
-	-	TRBJ1-4	TRBV7-2	CASSFRDIANEKLFF	TGTGCCAGCAGCTTCCGGGACATAGCTAATGAAAAACTGTTTTTT
TRBD2	-	TRBJ2-5	TRBV6-5	CASSYLGLAGGETQYF	TGTGCCAGCAGTTACCTGGGACTAGCGGGGGGGGAGACCCAGTACTTC
-	many	TRBJ1-2	TRBV19	CASSTRGNGYTF	TGTGCCAGTAGTACGAGGGGGAACGGCTACACCTTC
TRBD1	-	TRBJ2-7	TRBV20-1	CSASGDSVHYEQYF	TGCAGTGCTAGTGGGGACAGCGTGCACTACGAGCAGTACTTC
TRBD1	-	TRBJ1-6	TRBV20-1	CSARDRETYNSPLHF	TGCAGTGCGAGGGACAGGGAGACCTATAATTCACCCCTCCACTTT
TRBD2	-	TRBJ2-7	TRBV24-1	CATSPGGNEQYF	TGTGCCACCAGTCCGGGGGGGAACGAGCAGTACTTC
-	-	TRBJ1-2	TRBV20-1	CSARSWDGYTF	TGCAGTGCTAGATCGTGGGATGGCTACACCTTC
-	-	TRBJ1-5	TRBV20-1	CSAVRDGEVPQHF	TGCAGTGCTGTCCGGGACGGAGAAGTGCCCCAGCATTTT
-	many	TRBJ1-4	TRBV9	CASSVTGTRNEKLFF	TGTGCCAGCAGCGTCACCGGGACACGAAATGAAAAACTGTTTTTT
TRBD1	once	TRBJ1-1	TRBV5-1	CASVTGVGGEAFF	TGTGCCAGCGTGACAGGGGTCGGCGGTGAAGCTTTCTTT